Detailed here is one TCR beta chain. Other DNA sequences in the sample encode the same CDR3. This sample was included in a study of blood T cell repertoires in COVID-19. Study summary: Some COVID-19 samples were acute and others convalescent; all came from the United States, Italy and Spain.

Looked up from germline, CDR1 is KGHSH and CDR2 is LQKENI. Trimming removed 2 bases from V and 8 bases from J; junction bases left unmatched: 2. The CDR3 length is 13 residues. Seattle patients were enrolled while actively infected and followed longitudinally. The table came from immunoSEQ multiplex PCR; TCRdb's copy has only in-frame clones and leaves some out. The sample contains approximately 390,000 clones, around 87% of which appear only once. The chain couples TRBV18 to TRBJ1-1, with 10 positions matching TRBD1. This receptor was taken from a woman aged 55-69 years with COVID-19, enrolled during active disease. The sequenced sample was peripheral blood. For the CDR3, the DNA is TGTGCCAGCTCACCAGACAGGGGGCTGGAAGCTTTCTTT. This gives the protein CASSPDRGLEAFF.